The rows below give T cell receptor beta chains drawn from one sample of a study of control samples from healthy donors and cancer patients. Generated by immunoSEQ multiplex PCR, the TCRdb table keeps only in-frame clones and is missing some. The sample gives 65,000 to 90,000 clones, 85% to 95% of which show up once; more than 2.5% is in the top ten. The specimen sequenced was blood. These receptor sequences come from a woman aged 30 to 39 in good health. CDR3s include the opening cysteine and the closing phenylalanine or tryptophan. The D gene is left open where the match is weak. Rows give clone size only sometimes, using once, few, many, or a class for an expanded clone.

size,D,J,V,DNA,CDR3
-,-,TRBJ1-2,TRBV7-3,TGTGCCAGCAGCTTGGGTGGCGGCGGGGGCTATGGCTACACCTTC,CASSLGGGGGYGYTF
-,-,TRBJ1-1,TRBV30,TGTGCCTGGAGTGGGGACACGAACACTGAAGCTTTCTTT,CAWSGDTNTEAFF
-,-,TRBJ2-5,TRBV7-2,TGTGCCAGCAGCTTACCGTCGGGGGAGACCCAGTACTTC,CASSLPSGETQYF
-,TRBD2,TRBJ2-1,TRBV13,TGTGCCAGCAGCTTTGTGGGACTAGCTCGGGATGAGCAGTTCTTC,CASSFVGLARDEQFF
once,-,TRBJ1-1,TRBV4-2,TGTGCCAGCAGCCAAGAAGCAGGGCGGAACACTGAAGCTTTCTTT,CASSQEAGRNTEAFF
-,-,TRBJ1-3,TRBV2,TGTGCCAGCAGTGCCCGAACAGGACAACAAGGAAACACCATATATTTT,CASSARTGQQGNTIYF
-,TRBD1,TRBJ1-2,TRBV12-3/TRBV12-4,TGTGCCAGCAGTTTTATAGGGGGCGATGGCTACACCTTC,CASSFIGGDGYTF
-,-,TRBJ1-2,TRBV12-3/TRBV12-4,TGTGCCAGCAGTCGAGGGGTTGGCTACACCTTC,CASSRGVGYTF
-,-,TRBJ1-1,TRBV9,TGTGCCAGCAGCGTAGACCAGGGGAGGACTGAAGCTTTCTTT,CASSVDQGRTEAFF
-,-,TRBJ1-6,TRBV7-9,TGTGCCAGCAGCTTACTTTACCAGGATTCACCCCTCCACTTT,CASSLLYQDSPLHF
-,-,TRBJ1-2,TRBV7-9,TGTGCCAGCGCTCGACAGATCAATGGCTACACCTTC,CASARQINGYTF
-,-,TRBJ1-5,TRBV30,TGTGCCTGGAGTCTCGGGAAGTTATCGCTATTGGCCACGCCCCAGCATTTT,CAWSLGKLSLLATPQHF
-,TRBD1,TRBJ1-5,TRBV7-9,TGTGCCAGTCCGGGACAGGGGGGCGATCAGCCCCAGCATTTT,CASPGQGGDQPQHF
-,-,TRBJ1-1,TRBV5-8,TGTGCCAGCAGGATCCGGGGCGGCGGCACTGAAGCTTTCTTT,CASRIRGGGTEAFF
-,TRBD1,TRBJ1-6,TRBV13,TGTGCCAGCAGCTTAGAGGGACAGGGGTATAATTCACCCCTCCACTTT,CASSLEGQGYNSPLHF
-,-,TRBJ2-3,TRBV9,TGTGCCAGCAGCGCCGTCCCCGGGGGCAGCACAGATACGCAGTATTTT,CASSAVPGGSTDTQYF
-,-,TRBJ2-1,TRBV19,TGTGCCAGTAGTGAGGTATACAATGAGCAGTTCTTC,CASSEVYNEQFF
-,-,TRBJ1-5,TRBV6-1,TGTGCCAGCAGTGAAGGTAGCAATCAGCCCCAGCATTTT,CASSEGSNQPQHF
-,-,TRBJ1-5,TRBV6-7,TGTGCCAGCTTCTTACCGGAAGAGCCCCAGCATTTT,CASFLPEEPQHF
-,-,TRBJ1-6,TRBV4-1,TGCGCCAGCAGTTGGGGGGGACTCGATAATTCACCCCTCCACTTT,CASSWGGLDNSPLHF
-,-,TRBJ1-2,TRBV30,TGTGCCTGGAGTGTAGAGTATTCCCTCCGGCCCCTAGCTAACTATGGCTACACCTTC,CAWSVEYSLRPLANYGYTF
-,-,TRBJ1-5,TRBV23-1,TGCGCCAGCAGTCAATCACGGGGGATAAGCAATCAGCCCCAGCATTTT,CASSQSRGISNQPQHF
-,-,TRBJ1-2,TRBV30,TGTGCCTGGGGCCCCGGCCTGAGCCCTAACTATGGCTACACCTTC,CAWGPGLSPNYGYTF
few,-,TRBJ1-3,TRBV24-1,TGTGCCACCAGTCCCTCTGGACAGAACACCATATATTTT,CATSPSGQNTIYF
-,TRBD1,TRBJ1-2,TRBV19,TGTGCCAGTGGACAGGGCAATGGCTACACCTTC,CASGQGNGYTF
once,-,TRBJ2-5,TRBV19,TGTGCCAGTAGATCTCAGCAGGGTGGAGGAGAGACCCAGTACTTC,CASRSQQGGGETQYF
-,-,TRBJ1-3,TRBV5-4,TGTGCCAGCAGCTTGGCGGGACGTTCTGGAAACACCATATATTTT,CASSLAGRSGNTIYF
-,-,TRBJ2-3,TRBV7-3,TGTGCCAGCAGCTCCCTACCCGGGGCGAGCACAGATACGCAGTATTTT,CASSSLPGASTDTQYF
-,TRBD1,TRBJ1-2,TRBV14,TGTGCCAGCAGCCAAGAATTATTCCCGGGACAGGGTTATGGCTACACCTTC,CASSQELFPGQGYGYTF